This T cell receptor (beta chain) is from a study of cytotoxic CD8 clonotypes in ibrutinib-treated CLL (dated by TCRdb to the early 2020s). About the study as a whole: The cohort included some 14 treatment-naive and roughly ten relapsed/refractory patients; 17 were IGHV unmutated. Partial responses were observed in roughly 24 patients and complete responses in 2; after a median follow-up of around 68 months, remission was maintained in about 15 patients and progression was observed in approximately 12. Response samples were taken after a median of 12 months on treatment, ranging from about 6 to 36 months. An average of about 260,000 productive templates and about 100,000 productive rearrangements was obtained per sample. Of the approximately 90 participants in the trial, 25 to 30 had longitudinal samples available. Cryopreserved peripheral blood mononuclear cells were obtained before treatment, at response, and at either sustained remission or disease progression. Every sample from remission and from progressive disease was obtained while the patients were still on ibrutinib.

In regard to this clone: Its antigen remains unidentified. Germline is not matched at one junction end, which may reflect a read error.

On a MiSeq, deep resolution sequencing aimed for a depth between 1 in 1 million and 1 in 200,000 T cells, with each clonotype covered 10x on average. TCR beta libraries were generated with the immunoSEQ hsTCRB Kit. In the authors' own workflow: Data were analyzed with ImmunoSEQ Data Assistant and ImmunoSEQ Analyzer, with V, D and J genes assigned per IMGT definitions. Clonality was computed as one minus normalized Shannon entropy of productive rearrangement frequencies, ranging from 0 to 1. Only overrepresented clonotypes making up at least 0.05% of the repertoire of each patient were included in the public clonotype analysis. About 13 age-matched healthy donor repertoires from immuneACCESS were used as controls for clonality. Imported from immuneACCESS, the table was reduced by TCRdb to in-frame sequences with V and J called. These copies leave out some clones; in studies compared against another copy, an unresolved V gene accounts for under half, and the cause of the remainder is not known. From that table come the V and J calls and clone size; the DNA was used to work out D and trimming. This sample comprises roughly 250,000 clones, 70% of them detected only once. The ten largest clonotypes hold 15% of the sample.

CDR1 and CDR2 are read off the germline V gene (reference sequence) as SSHAT and FNYEAQ. The CDR3 goes from the cysteine to the phenylalanine over 16 residues. CDR3 DNA only is kept here, 48 bases in frame from base 1. General study outcomes and caveats: Baseline clonality was found to be higher than that of age-matched healthy donors and was strongly correlated with circulating CD8+ T-cell counts. Sustained-remission and progressing patients did not have matched sampling times, and lymph node repertoires were not examined. Public clonotypes were rare and either contracted or stayed stable during treatment, and the rise in clonality at ibrutinib response reflected the expansion of private clonotypes. Clonality increased at ibrutinib response, stayed stable in sustained remission, and fell back toward baseline at progression.

The time point tag for this specimen amounts to: 20 to 30 months on ibrutinib. For TCR beta library preparation, approximately 2 micrograms of genomic DNA were extracted from the cryopreserved PBMCs. Longitudinal blood samples from CLL patients on ibrutinib monotherapy were analyzed using high-throughput TCR beta sequencing. The patients were enrolled in a single-center, open-label phase 2 trial of ibrutinib monotherapy. The specimen comprised PBMCs, sampled after 24 months of ibrutinib treatment. The source is a human donor with chronic lymphocytic leukemia. This chain is built from TRBV7-7 and TRBJ1-1; TRBD1 is perhaps the D gene, given 5 matching bases. The DNA sequence is as follows: TGTGCTAGCAGCTTAGCCAGGGAAGGGGAAAACACTGAAGCTTTCTTT. Protein translation: CASSLAREGENTEAFF.